Below, 6 T cell receptor beta chains from the same sample are listed, as sequenced in a study of CD8 T cells in Susac syndrome. RNA in amounts of about 0.45 to 1 ug was reverse transcribed with random hexamers. TCRdb analysed the immunoSEQ multiplex PCR reads with MiXCR anew, one entry per CDR3 protein. The data show hundreds of thousands of distinct CDR3 sequences, almost 85% seen once. Sequenced material: CD8+ T cells from PBMCs. These receptors were taken from a human donor with multiple sclerosis.

The J gene is TRBJ1-5, the V gene TRBV3-1; 7 bases align to TRBD1. CDR3 length: 15 residues. Germline CDR1 is LGHDT and CDR2 is YNNKEL (reference sequence). V lost 5 bases, J lost 5 bases, and 9 bases stayed unmatched. The CDR3, as DNA: TGTGCCAGCAGCACAAGGGACAGAGGTTATCAGCCCCAGCATTTT. Translating it yields CASSTRDRGYQPQHF.

This chain connects TRBV30 to TRBJ2-1, with TRBD2 identical over 14 bases. Per germline, CDR1 GTSNPN and CDR2 SVGIG (reference sequence). Germline trimming cut 1 base from V and 6 bases from J; bases unmatched to any gene: 2. CDR3 length equals 15 residues. The CDR3 reads CAWSGLAGGFNEQFF. The CDR3, as DNA: TGTGCCTGGAGTGGACTAGCGGGAGGGTTCAATGAGCAGTTCTTC.

The chain recombines TRBV4-1 with TRBJ2-1; D possibly corresponds to TRBD2 (5 bases). The CDR3 covers 15 residues. Germline CDR1 MGHRA, CDR2 YSYEKL. The V gene lost 4 bases and the J gene lost 4 bases, with 14 bases spanning the gap. The CDR3 region is CASSPGAVGYNEQFF. The CDR3 bases are TGCGCCAGCAGCCCCGGAGCGGTGGGATACAATGAGCAGTTCTTC.

This rearrangement joins TRBV28 to TRBJ2-1, with 7 positions matching TRBD2. CDR3 length: 15 amino acids. Germline V gene lookup returns CDR1 MDHEN and CDR2 SYDVKM. V shed 7 bases, J shed 5 bases, and the junction held 11 bases outside the gene matches. The CDR3 sequence: CASKPRTRYNNEQFF. CDR3 DNA sequence: TGTGCCAGCAAACCAAGGACTAGATATAACAATGAGCAGTTCTTC.

The V gene is TRBV27, the J gene TRBJ1-2; the match to TRBD1 covers 10 bases. V trimming: 2 bases; J trimming: 6 bases; junction bases outside the gene matches: 6. The CDR3 is 15 residues long. From germline, CDR1 is MNHEY and CDR2 SMNVEV (reference sequence). In nucleotides, the CDR3 is TGTGCCAGCAGTTTAACAGGACAGGGGGGAGATGGCTACACCTTC. This sequence encodes CASSLTGQGGDGYTF.

This chain connects TRBV5-6 to TRBJ2-1; no clear D gene. The CDR3 contains 15 residues. Trimming stripped 3 bases from V and 5 bases from J, with 15 bases between. Germline CDR1 reads SGHDT; CDR2 reads YYEEEE. The CDR3 spells CASSSGGYSDNEQFF. In nucleotides, the CDR3 is TGTGCCAGCAGCTCCGGCGGATACAGCGACAATGAGCAGTTCTTC. The variable domain in full, completed from reference TRBV5-6 and TRBJ2-1, reads DAGVTQSPTHLIKTRGQQVTLRCSPKSGHDTVSWYQQALGQGPQFIFQYYEEEERQRGNFPDRFSGHQFPNYSSELNVNALLLGDSALYLCASSSGGYSDNEQFFGPGTRLTVL.